The 10 T cell receptor beta chains below all came from one sample that was sequenced in a study of response to subunit inactivated influenza vaccine. TCRdb reprocessed the RT-PCR reads via MiXCR and lists one record per CDR3 protein. The sample records hundreds of thousands of distinct CDR3 sequences, approximately 23% being singletons. This material consisted of PBMCs from blood, taken less than 22 months after vaccination. The origin of the receptors is a man in his fifties or sixties who received an inactivated influenza vaccine.

This clonotype was counted a few times. The V gene is TRBV20-1, the J gene TRBJ1-3, with D possibly matching TRBD1 (5 bases). The CDR3 sequence is 14 residues long. Per germline, CDR1 DFQATT and CDR2 SNEGSKA (reference sequence). V was shortened by 5 bases and J by 3 bases, with 14 bases between the two germline ends. The CDR3 loop reads CSALAGEIGNTIYF. The CDR3 region has the DNA TGCAGTGCTTTGGCGGGGGAAATTGGAAACACCATATATTTT.

The gene calls are TRBV4-3 and TRBJ1-2; no definite D call. Trimming cost V 1 base and J 4 bases, with 13 bases left between them. Germline V lookup: CDR1 LGHNA, CDR2 YSLEER. This CDR3 is built from 15 residues. The CDR3, as DNA: TGCGCCAGCAGCCAAGCATCGGCGACAACCTATGGCTACACCTTC. Protein: CASSQASATTYGYTF.

This clonotype came up a few times. The rearrangement joins TRBV3-1 to TRBJ2-5; D call uncertain. The germline CDR1 and CDR2 sequences are LGHDT and YNNKEL (reference sequence). The CDR3 is made up of 14 amino acids. V dropped 2 bases and J dropped 5 bases, with 12 bases sitting between them. The CDR3 coding sequence is TGTGCCAGCAGCCAACGAAGTATCGCGGAGACCCAGTACTTC. Protein product: CASSQRSIAETQYF.

The chain is built from TRBV7-2 and TRBJ1-5; the D gene is possibly TRBD1 (6 bases). The CDR3 consists of 17 residues. V was cut by 1 base and J by 1 base, with 14 bases left in between. Looked up from germline, CDR1 is SGHTA and CDR2 is FQGNSA. CDR3 sequence (DNA): TGTGCCAGCAGCTTAGTGGGGGCGGCGGGGAGCAATCAGCCCCAGCATTTT. This sequence encodes CASSLVGAAGSNQPQHF.

The genes are TRBV12-3 or TRBV12-4 and TRBJ2-7, with 7 bases lining up with TRBD2. The length of the CDR3 is 13 residues. V was pared by 7 bases and J by 7 bases, with 10 bases of the junction left unmatched. The DNA of the CDR3 is TGTGCCAGCACTCAGATCCCCGGGGGGGAGCAGTACTTC. It is translated as CASTQIPGGEQYF.

This clonotype was recorded at least ten times. The rearrangement links TRBV7-6 to TRBJ2-1; TRBD2 matches at 14 bases. Germline trimming cut 1 base from V and 5 bases from J; bases unmatched to any gene: 10. The CDR3 totals 19 residues. Per germline, CDR1 SGHVS and CDR2 FNYEAQ. The CDR3 nucleotides read TGTGCCAGCAGCTTAGATGGGACTAGCGGGAGAAAGGGAGACAATGAGCAGTTCTTC. Translating gives CASSLDGTSGRKGDNEQFF.

This clonotype was recorded a few times. The CDR3 loop reads CAISGKGGTNEKLFF. CDR3 DNA sequence: TGTGCCATCAGTGGGAAAGGAGGAACTAATGAAAAACTGTTTTTT. This chain joins TRBV10-3 and TRBJ1-4; unclear D gene. Trimming cost V 4 bases and J 1 base, with 10 bases left between them. CDR3 length: 15 residues. Germline CDR1 and CDR2: ENHRY and SYGVKD.

This clonotype has a handful of counts. This rearrangement joins TRBV4-2 to TRBJ2-7; 8 bases are shared with TRBD2. The V segment lost 4 bases and the J segment 4 bases; nucleotides outside the gene matches: 9. The CDR3 consists of 15 residues. Germline-derived CDR1 and CDR2 are LGHNA and YNFKEQ. The CDR3 loop is CASSPTAGEIYEQYF. CDR3 in DNA: TGTGCCAGCAGCCCTACAGCGGGAGAAATATACGAGCAGTACTTC.

This clonotype was recorded at least ten times. The rearrangement uses TRBV6-2 or TRBV6-3 and TRBJ1-1; possible D gene TRBD1, 6 bases. V was trimmed by 0 bases and J by 1 base, leaving 15 bases between them. Per germline, CDR1 MNHEY and CDR2 SVGEGT. The CDR3 is 17 amino acids. The CDR3 sequence: CASSYSSSVRGNTEAFF. The CDR3 nucleotides are TGTGCCAGCAGTTACTCAAGTTCGGTCAGGGGGAACACTGAAGCTTTCTTT.

J is TRBJ2-5 and V is TRBV4-3; D is possibly TRBD1 or TRBD2 (5 bases each). Germline CDR1 is LGHNA and CDR2 is YSLEER. Trimming took off 0 bases at V and 7 bases at J, with 12 bases between the two ends. The CDR3 length is 14 residues. CDR3 loop: CASSQDTGQGTQYF. The DNA of the CDR3 is TGCGCCAGCAGCCAAGACACGGGGCAGGGGACCCAGTACTTC.